The clone carrying this T cell receptor (beta chain) occurred a few times. This record comes from a study of response to subunit inactivated influenza vaccine. TCRdb reprocessed the RT-PCR reads via MiXCR and lists one record per CDR3 protein. Of some 500,000 distinct CDR3 sequences listed, over 10% are singletons. The V gene lost 3 bases and the J gene lost 6 bases, with 18 bases spanning the gap. Germline values: CDR1 SGHRS, CDR2 YFSETQ. CDR3 length equals 16 residues. The sequenced sample was PBMCs from blood, obtained around seven weeks after vaccination. The receptor was isolated from a man in his fifties who received an inactivated influenza vaccine. The chain carries TRBV5-1 and TRBJ2-2; D may be TRBD1 (6 bases). The CDR3 nucleotides are TGCGCCAGCAGCTGGGGACAAACGGGGAATCCCGGGGAGCTGTTTTTT. The encoded protein is CASSWGQTGNPGELFF.